A single sample gave rise to the 13 T cell receptor beta chains below, sequenced in a study of T-cell memory formation after mild COVID-19. MiXCR, run by TCRdb on the 5' RACE reads, gives a single entry per CDR3 protein. Here the sample spans 250,000 to 350,000 distinct CDR3 sequences, around 15% being singletons. Sequenced sample: PBMCs or a T cell subset sorted from them (not recorded which). These receptors originate from a man aged 18 to 29 who had mild COVID-19 (a few samples of this study predate the infection). Cell type and time point are not known.

The chain's CDR3 is CASSVPDRVGYTF. CDR3 DNA sequence: TGTGCCAGCAGCGTACCTGACAGGGTTGGCTACACCTTC. The chain recombines TRBV9 with TRBJ1-2; 7 bases align to TRBD1. J lost 7 bases, V lost 1 base, and 4 bases had no gene match. CDR1 and CDR2 (germline): SGDLS, YYNGEE. The CDR3 length is 13 residues.

This clonotype was seen a handful of times. DNA for the CDR3: TGTGCCAGCAGCCACCGGACCGTTTACGAGCAGTACTTC. Amino acids: CASSHRTVYEQYF. The chain joins TRBV6-2 or TRBV6-3 to TRBJ2-7, with D hard to call. V lost 6 bases to trimming and J lost 4 bases, with 13 bases between them. Looked up from germline, CDR1 is MNHEY and CDR2 is SVGEGT. The CDR3 covers 13 residues.

The V gene is TRBV20-1, the J gene TRBJ2-3; tentative D call: TRBD1 (7 bases). From germline, CDR1 is DFQATT and CDR2 SNEGSKA (reference sequence). The CDR3 is 14 amino acids. The V gene lost 2 bases and the J gene lost 5 bases, with 14 bases spanning the gap. The CDR3 region is CSARFRGVGDTQYF. The CDR3 bases are TGCAGTGCTAGATTCAGGGGGGTCGGAGATACGCAGTATTTT.

This clonotype was detected many times. This chain connects TRBV20-1 to TRBJ1-2, with D possibly TRBD1 on 6 matching bases. The CDR3 is 12 amino acids. Trimming pared 1 base from V and 8 bases from J, leaving 11 bases between. Looked up from germline, CDR1 is DFQATT and CDR2 is SNEGSKA (reference sequence). Written as DNA, the CDR3 is TGCAGTGCTAGAGGGACAGTCCTGGGCTACACCTTC. Its protein is CSARGTVLGYTF.

The V and J genes are TRBV6-5 and TRBJ1-2; D call uncertain. The germline CDR1 and CDR2 sequences are MNHEY and SVGAGI. The CDR3 contains 13 residues. Trimming pared 5 bases from V and 4 bases from J, leaving 11 bases between. CDR3 protein: CASSTTRGYGYTF. The CDR3 DNA is TGTGCCAGCAGTACCACTCGGGGCTATGGCTACACCTTC.

This chain's CDR3 is CATSPGGGQETQYF. CDR3 in DNA: TGTGCCACCAGTCCGGGGGGGGGCCAAGAGACCCAGTACTTC. V is TRBV24-1 and J is TRBJ2-5; 8 bases are a match to TRBD2. The CDR3 is 14 amino acids. V shed 6 bases, J shed 1 base, and the junction held 3 bases outside the gene matches. The V gene's germline CDR1 is KGHDR and CDR2 SFDVKD.

This clonotype appeared a few times. This chain uses TRBV9 with TRBJ2-3; D is unclear. V lost 7 bases, J lost 2 bases, and 8 bases lay in between. Germline CDR1 reads SGDLS; CDR2 reads YYNGEE. The CDR3 has 12 amino acids. The chain's CDR3 is CASGRYTDTQYF. The CDR3 DNA follows: TGTGCCAGCGGCCGATACACAGATACGCAGTATTTT.

The chain employs TRBV6-6 and TRBJ1-1, with unresolved D. CDR3 size: 13 residues. Germline-derived CDR1 and CDR2 are MNHNY and SVGAGI (reference sequence). The V and J ends lost 3 bases and 2 bases respectively, with 7 bases between them. For the CDR3, the DNA is TGTGCCAGCAGTTATGTGCCTAACACTGAAGCTTTCTTT. Translated: CASSYVPNTEAFF.

This clonotype has only a few counts. This sequence joins TRBV7-9 and TRBJ2-3; the match to TRBD1 covers 9 bases. This CDR3 spans 17 amino acids. J was trimmed by 3 bases and V by 4 bases; bases with no gene match: 11. CDR1 SEHNR and CDR2 FQNEAQ come from the germline V gene (reference sequence). CDR3: CASSSPGQGLLTDTQYF. DNA of the CDR3: TGTGCCAGCAGCTCTCCGGGACAGGGTCTCTTGACAGATACGCAGTATTTT.

A few counts support this clonotype. The genes are TRBV29-1 and TRBJ1-4, with 9 bases matching TRBD1. V was clipped by 3 bases and J by 10 bases; unmatched bases: 18. CDR3 size: 17 residues. CDR1 and CDR2 (germline): SQVTM, ANQGSEA. CDR3 nucleotides: TGCAGCGTTGAGGGGGACAGGGTCTCGAACTCGCCTGGAAAACTGTTTTTT. It translates to CSVEGDRVSNSPGKLFF.

The V call is TRBV2, the J call TRBJ1-1; D is unclear. The germline gives CDR1 SNHLY, CDR2 FYNNEI. The CDR3 runs 15 residues. The V gene lost 5 bases and the J gene lost 1 base, with 14 bases spanning the gap. The CDR3 is CASSPRPTSNTEAFF. The CDR3 DNA follows: TGTGCCAGCAGTCCTAGACCCACCTCGAACACTGAAGCTTTCTTT.

This clonotype appeared a few times. The chain joins TRBV5-5 to TRBJ2-5; 8 nucleotides align to TRBD2. The CDR3 loop spans 14 amino acids. Germline V gene lookup returns CDR1 SGHKS and CDR2 YYEKEE (reference sequence). J gave up 7 bases and V 4 bases, and 9 bases lay outside the gene matches. The CDR3 is CASSARTSSGTQYF. DNA for the CDR3: TGTGCCAGCAGCGCGAGGACTAGCTCTGGGACCCAGTACTTC.

This sequence joins TRBV7-2 and TRBJ2-6, with D unclear. V lost 1 base to trimming and J lost 0 bases, with 7 bases between them. In germline, CDR1 is SGHTA, CDR2 FQGNSA. CDR3 length: 16 amino acids. This chain's CDR3 is CASSLVRYSGANVLTF. CDR3 DNA: TGTGCCAGCAGCTTAGTCCGTTACTCTGGGGCCAACGTCCTGACTTTC.